The clone carrying this T cell receptor beta chain has just a few counts. This record comes from a study of T cells in Graves' hyperthyroidism and ophthalmopathy. It was RNA transcripts that yielded the amplified TCR beta CDR3 regions. HTBI primers were employed in a first-round RT-PCR of the TCR CDR3. TCRdb ran MiXCR on the multiplex PCR reads and lists one entry per CDR3 protein. The data show about 480,000 distinct CDR3 sequences, around 24% seen once. Subjects with ophthalmopathy showed a Clinical Activity Score no lower than 3, a NOSPECS grade no lower than 4, and a duration shorter than 3 months. The CDR3 consists of 13 residues. Trimming removed 5 bases at V and 6 bases at J, with 10 bases between. Germline V lookup: CDR1 KGHSH, CDR2 LQKENI.

The V and J genes are TRBV18 and TRBJ2-2; possible D gene TRBD2, 6 bases. This clonotype originated in a woman in her thirties with Graves' ophthalmopathy. The sequenced material came from blood. The CDR3 loop is CASSGTAAGELFF. CDR3 sequence (DNA): TGTGCCAGCTCAGGGACTGCCGCCGGGGAGCTGTTTTTT.